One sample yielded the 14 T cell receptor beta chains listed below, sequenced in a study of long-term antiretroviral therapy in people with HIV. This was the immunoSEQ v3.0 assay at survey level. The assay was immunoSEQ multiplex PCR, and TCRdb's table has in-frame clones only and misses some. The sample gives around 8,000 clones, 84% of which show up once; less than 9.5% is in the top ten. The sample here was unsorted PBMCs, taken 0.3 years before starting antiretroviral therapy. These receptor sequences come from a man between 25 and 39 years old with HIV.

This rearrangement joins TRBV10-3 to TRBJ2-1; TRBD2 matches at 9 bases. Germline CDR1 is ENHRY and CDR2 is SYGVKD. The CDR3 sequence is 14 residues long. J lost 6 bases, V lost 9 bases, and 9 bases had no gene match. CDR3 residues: CAMGLARVPNEQFF. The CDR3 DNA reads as TGTGCCATGGGACTAGCTCGGGTGCCCAATGAGCAGTTCTTC.

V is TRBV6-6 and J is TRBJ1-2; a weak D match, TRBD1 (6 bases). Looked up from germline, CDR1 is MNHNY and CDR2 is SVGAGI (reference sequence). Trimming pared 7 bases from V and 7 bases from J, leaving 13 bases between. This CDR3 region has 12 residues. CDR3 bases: TGTGCCAGCAATTCAGGGGTGGGTGGCTACACCTTC. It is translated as CASNSGVGGYTF.

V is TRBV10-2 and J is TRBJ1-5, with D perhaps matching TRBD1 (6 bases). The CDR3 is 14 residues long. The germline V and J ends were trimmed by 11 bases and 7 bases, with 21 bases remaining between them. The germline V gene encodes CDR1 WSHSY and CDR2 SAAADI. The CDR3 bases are TGCGCCGCCGGGGAAACAGGACAGCGGCAGCCCCAGCATTTT. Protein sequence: CAAGETGQRQPQHF.

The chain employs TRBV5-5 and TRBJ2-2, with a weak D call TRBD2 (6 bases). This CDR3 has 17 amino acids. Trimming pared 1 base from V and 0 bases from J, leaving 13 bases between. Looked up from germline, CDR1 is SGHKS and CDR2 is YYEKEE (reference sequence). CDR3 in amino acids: CASSLIIAVTNTGELFF. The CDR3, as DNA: TGTGCCAGCAGCTTGATTATAGCGGTTACGAACACCGGGGAGCTGTTTTTT.

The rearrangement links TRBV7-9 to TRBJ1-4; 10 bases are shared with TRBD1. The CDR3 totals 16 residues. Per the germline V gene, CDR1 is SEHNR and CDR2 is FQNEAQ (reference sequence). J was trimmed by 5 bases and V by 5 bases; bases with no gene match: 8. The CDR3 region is CASSVGTGETNEKLFF. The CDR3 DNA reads TGTGCCAGCAGCGTCGGGACAGGGGAAACGAATGAAAAACTGTTTTTT.

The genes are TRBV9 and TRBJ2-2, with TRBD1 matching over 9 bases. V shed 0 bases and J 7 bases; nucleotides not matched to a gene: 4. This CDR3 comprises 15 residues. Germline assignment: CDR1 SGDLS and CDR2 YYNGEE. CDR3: CASSVAGQGFGELFF. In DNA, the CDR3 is TGTGCCAGCAGCGTAGCCGGACAGGGGTTCGGGGAGCTGTTTTTT.

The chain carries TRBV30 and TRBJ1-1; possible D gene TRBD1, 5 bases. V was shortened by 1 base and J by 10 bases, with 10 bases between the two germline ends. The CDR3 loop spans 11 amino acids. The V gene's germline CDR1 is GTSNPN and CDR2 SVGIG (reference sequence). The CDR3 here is CAWSGTGGAFF. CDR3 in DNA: TGTGCCTGGAGTGGCACGGGGGGAGCTTTCTTT.

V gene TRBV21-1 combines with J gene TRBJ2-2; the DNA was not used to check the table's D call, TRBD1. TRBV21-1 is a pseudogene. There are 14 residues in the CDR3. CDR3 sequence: CASRPGHNTGELFF. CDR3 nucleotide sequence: TGTGCCAGCAGGCCGGGACATAACACCGGGGAGCTGTTTTTT.

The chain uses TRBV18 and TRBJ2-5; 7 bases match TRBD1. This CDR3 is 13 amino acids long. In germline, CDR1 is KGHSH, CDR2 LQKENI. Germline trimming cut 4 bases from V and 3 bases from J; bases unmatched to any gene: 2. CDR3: CASSLDREETQYF. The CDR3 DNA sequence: TGTGCCAGCTCACTAGACAGGGAAGAGACCCAGTACTTC.

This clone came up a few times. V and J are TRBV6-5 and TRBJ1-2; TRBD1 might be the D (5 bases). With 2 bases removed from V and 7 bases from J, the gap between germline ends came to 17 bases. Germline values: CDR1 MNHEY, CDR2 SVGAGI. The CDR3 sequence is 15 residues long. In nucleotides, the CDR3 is TGTGCCAGCAGTTACGGTGCCCAGGGACGGGGTGGCTACACCTTC. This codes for CASSYGAQGRGGYTF.

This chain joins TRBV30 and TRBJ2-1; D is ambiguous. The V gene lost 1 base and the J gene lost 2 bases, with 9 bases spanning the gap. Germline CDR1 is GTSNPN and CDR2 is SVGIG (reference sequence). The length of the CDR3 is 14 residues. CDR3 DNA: TGTGCCTGGAGTGATAATCCGACCTACAATGAGCAGTTCTTC. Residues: CAWSDNPTYNEQFF.

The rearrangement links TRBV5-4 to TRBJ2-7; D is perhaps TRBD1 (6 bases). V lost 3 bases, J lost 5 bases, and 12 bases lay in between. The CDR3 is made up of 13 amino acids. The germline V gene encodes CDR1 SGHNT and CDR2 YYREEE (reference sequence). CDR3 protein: CASSSGQTHEQYF. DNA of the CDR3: TGTGCCAGCAGCTCCGGACAGACCCACGAGCAGTACTTC.

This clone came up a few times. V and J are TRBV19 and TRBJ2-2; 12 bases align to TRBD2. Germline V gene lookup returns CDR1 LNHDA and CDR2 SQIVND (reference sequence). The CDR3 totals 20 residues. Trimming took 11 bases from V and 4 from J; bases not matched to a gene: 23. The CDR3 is CAVDGSPTGTSGLRTGELFF. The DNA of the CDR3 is TGTGCCGTTGACGGATCTCCCACCGGGACTAGCGGGCTTCGCACCGGGGAGCTGTTTTTT.

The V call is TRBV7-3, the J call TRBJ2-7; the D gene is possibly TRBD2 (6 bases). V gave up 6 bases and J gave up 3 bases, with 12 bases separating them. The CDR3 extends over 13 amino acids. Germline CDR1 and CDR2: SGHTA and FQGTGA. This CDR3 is CASSHGTGYEQYF. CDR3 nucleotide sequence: TGTGCCAGCAGTCACGGGACTGGCTACGAGCAGTACTTC.